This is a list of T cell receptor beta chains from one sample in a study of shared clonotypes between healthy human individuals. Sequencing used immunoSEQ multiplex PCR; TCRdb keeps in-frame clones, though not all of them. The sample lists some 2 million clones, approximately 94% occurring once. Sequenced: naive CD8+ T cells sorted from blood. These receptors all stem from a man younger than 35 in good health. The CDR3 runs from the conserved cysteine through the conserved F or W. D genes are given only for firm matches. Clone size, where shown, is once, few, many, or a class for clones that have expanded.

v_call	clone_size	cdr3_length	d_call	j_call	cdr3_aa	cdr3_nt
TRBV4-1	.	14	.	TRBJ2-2	CASQLRQQTGELFF	TGCGCCAGTCAACTTAGACAGCAGACCGGGGAGCTGTTTTTT
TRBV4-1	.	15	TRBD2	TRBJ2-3	CASSQELLAGHTQYF	TGCGCCAGCAGCCAAGAATTACTAGCGGGCCATACGCAGTATTTT
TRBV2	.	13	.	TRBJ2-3	CASSGTDTDTQYF	TGTGCCAGCAGTGGAACAGACACAGATACGCAGTATTTT
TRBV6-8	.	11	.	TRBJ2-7	CASRNVYEQYF	TGTGCCAGCAGAAATGTCTACGAGCAGTACTTC
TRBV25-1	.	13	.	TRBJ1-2	CASSELGGDGYTF	TGTGCCAGCAGTGAATTGGGGGGGGATGGCTACACCTTC
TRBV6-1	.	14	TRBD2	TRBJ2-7	CASNLLAGVHEQYF	TGTGCCAGCAACTTACTAGCGGGAGTCCACGAGCAGTACTTC
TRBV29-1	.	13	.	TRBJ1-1	CSVELQGGTEAFF	TGCAGCGTTGAGCTTCAAGGAGGGACTGAAGCTTTCTTT
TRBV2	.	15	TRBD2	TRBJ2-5	CASSAGLAGEETQYF	TGTGCCAGCAGTGCGGGACTAGCGGGGGAGGAGACCCAGTACTTC
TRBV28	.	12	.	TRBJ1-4	CASSSTNEKLFF	TGTGCCAGCTCCTCAACTAATGAAAAACTGTTTTTT
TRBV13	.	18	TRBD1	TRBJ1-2	CASSFRGQRLSSNYGYTF	TGTGCCAGCAGCTTCAGGGGGCAAAGGCTCTCGTCTAACTATGGCTACACCTTC
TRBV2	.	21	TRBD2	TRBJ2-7	CASARHVDGTSGEGVRYEQYF	TGTGCCAGCGCAAGACATGTTGACGGGACTAGCGGGGAGGGGGTTCGCTACGAGCAGTACTTC
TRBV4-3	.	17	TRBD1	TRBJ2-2	CASSQDPGTGKAGELFF	TGCGCCAGCAGCCAAGATCCAGGGACAGGGAAAGCCGGGGAGCTGTTTTTT
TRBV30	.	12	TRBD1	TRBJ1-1	CAWSMDRGRTFF	TGTGCCTGGAGTATGGACAGGGGGAGAACTTTCTTT
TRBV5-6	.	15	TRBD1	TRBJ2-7	CASSFRGQGFPEQYF	TGTGCCAGCAGCTTTAGGGGACAGGGGTTTCCCGAGCAGTACTTC
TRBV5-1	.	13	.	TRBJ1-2	CASSLEGFLGYTF	TGCGCCAGCAGCTTGGAGGGCTTCTTGGGCTACACCTTC
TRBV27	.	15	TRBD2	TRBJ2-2	CASSWWRGGGGELFF	TGTGCCAGCAGTTGGTGGCGGGGGGGAGGCGGGGAGCTGTTTTTT
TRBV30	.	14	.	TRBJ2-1	CAWSAGDGYNEQFF	TGTGCCTGGAGTGCTGGGGATGGCTACAATGAGCAGTTCTTC
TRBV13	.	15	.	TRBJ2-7	CASSLGGESLYEQYF	TGTGCCAGCAGCTTAGGCGGGGAGAGCCTATACGAGCAGTACTTC
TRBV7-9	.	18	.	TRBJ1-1	CASSPPPTGPSRNTEAFF	TGTGCCAGCAGCCCCCCACCGACAGGACCGTCGCGGAACACTGAAGCTTTCTTT
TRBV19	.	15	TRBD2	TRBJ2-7	CASNDILAGIYEQYF	TGTGCCAGTAATGACATACTAGCGGGCATCTACGAGCAGTACTTC
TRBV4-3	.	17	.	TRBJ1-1	CASSQVAEGSENTEAFF	TGCGCCAGCAGCCAAGTGGCAGAGGGCAGCGAGAACACTGAAGCTTTCTTT
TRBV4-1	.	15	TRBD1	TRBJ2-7	CASSQRQGGIYEQYF	TGCGCCAGCAGCCAAAGACAGGGGGGGATCTACGAGCAGTACTTC
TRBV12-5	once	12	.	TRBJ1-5	CASGLWGQPQHF	TGTGCTAGTGGTTTGTGGGGGCAGCCCCAGCATTTT
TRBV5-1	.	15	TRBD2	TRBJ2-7	CASSYSGIRSYEQYF	TGCGCCAGCAGCTACAGCGGGATCCGCTCCTACGAGCAGTACTTC
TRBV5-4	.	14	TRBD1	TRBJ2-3	CASRGTDGTDTQYF	TGTGCCAGCAGAGGGACAGACGGCACAGATACGCAGTATTTT
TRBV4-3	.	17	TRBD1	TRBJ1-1	CASSQDRAGGGFSPAFF	TGCGCCAGCAGCCAAGATAGGGCAGGGGGGGGTTTTTCGCCAGCTTTCTTT
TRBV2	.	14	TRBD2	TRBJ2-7	CASSAAGGLWEQYF	TGTGCCAGCAGTGCGGCGGGGGGCCTGTGGGAGCAGTACTTC
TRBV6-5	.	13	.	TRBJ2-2	CASSLQGSGELFF	TGTGCCAGCAGTTTGCAGGGGAGTGGGGAGCTGTTTTTT
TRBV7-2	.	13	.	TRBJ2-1	CASSLNSGREQFF	TGTGCCAGCAGCTTAAATAGCGGCCGAGAGCAGTTCTTC
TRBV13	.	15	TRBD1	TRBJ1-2	CASSEDRAFIYGYTF	TGTGCCAGCAGTGAAGACAGGGCCTTCATCTATGGCTACACCTTC
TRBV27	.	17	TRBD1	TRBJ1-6	CASSLRQGDSYNSPLHF	TGTGCCAGCAGTTTAAGGCAGGGGGACTCCTATAATTCACCCCTCCACTTT
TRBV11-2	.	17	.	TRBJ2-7	CASSWGPGTRDTYEQYF	TGTGCCAGCAGCTGGGGACCCGGGACAAGGGATACCTACGAGCAGTACTTC
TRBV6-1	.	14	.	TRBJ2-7	CASSDRTASYEQYF	TGTGCCAGCAGTGACCGGACAGCCTCCTACGAGCAGTACTTC
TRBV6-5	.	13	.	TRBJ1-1	CASQNSVWTEAFF	TGTGCCAGTCAAAACAGCGTCTGGACTGAAGCTTTCTTT
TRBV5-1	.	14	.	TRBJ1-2	CASSSTGTQYGYTF	TGCGCCAGCAGCTCGACCGGGACCCAATATGGCTACACCTTC
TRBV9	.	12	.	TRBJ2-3	CASSVWGDTQYF	TGTGCCAGCAGCGTTTGGGGAGATACGCAGTATTTT
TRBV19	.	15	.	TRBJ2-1	CASSILETSYNEQFF	TGTGCCAGTAGTATTCTGGAGACCTCCTACAATGAGCAGTTCTTC
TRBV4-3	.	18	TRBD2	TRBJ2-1	CASSQVSLAGGPGDEQFF	TGCGCCAGCAGCCAAGTGAGCCTAGCGGGAGGCCCTGGGGATGAGCAGTTCTTC
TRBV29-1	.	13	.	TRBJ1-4	CSVDSGRGEKLFF	TGCAGCGTTGATTCAGGGCGGGGTGAAAAACTGTTTTTT
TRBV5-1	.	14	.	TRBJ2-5	CASSLDREVETQYF	TGCGCCAGCAGCTTGGACAGGGAGGTAGAGACCCAGTACTTC
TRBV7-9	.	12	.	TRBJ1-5	CASSLSNQPQHF	TGTGCCAGCAGCTTAAGTAATCAGCCCCAGCATTTT
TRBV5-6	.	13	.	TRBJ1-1	CASSLEMDTEAFF	TGTGCCAGCAGCTTGGAGATGGACACTGAAGCTTTCTTT
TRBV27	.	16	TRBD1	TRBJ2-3	CASSVSGGEYTDTQYF	TGTGCCAGCAGTGTGTCAGGGGGCGAATACACAGATACGCAGTATTTT
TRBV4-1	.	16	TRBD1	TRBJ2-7	CASSPMTGAQRYEQYF	TGCGCCAGCAGCCCGATGACAGGGGCCCAGAGATACGAGCAGTACTTC
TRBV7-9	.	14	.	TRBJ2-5	CASSLAIGQETQYF	TGTGCCAGCAGCTTAGCGATCGGGCAAGAGACCCAGTACTTC